This T cell receptor beta chain was recovered during a study of blood T cells in healthy people across ages. CDR1 and CDR2 (germline): DFQATT, SNEGSKA (reference sequence). Trimming stripped 3 bases from V and 3 bases from J, with 8 bases between. This CDR3 contains 12 residues. This clonotype was detected a few times. Using a J-beta primer mix together with a sample-barcoded 5' primer, a second PCR was run for about 6 to 12 cycles. In TCRdb, the 5' RACE reads were re-called with MiXCR into one record per CDR3 protein. The table includes about 1.1 million distinct CDR3 sequences, 30% to 40% detected once.

The chain links TRBV20-1 to TRBJ1-1; D remains ambiguous. Material for sequencing was blood. This TCR derives from a man younger than 35 in good health. As DNA, the CDR3 is TGCAGTGCTAGCATCGGTTACACTGAAGCTTTCTTT. Its protein product is CSASIGYTEAFF.